Below, 16 T cell receptor beta chains from the same sample are listed, as sequenced in a study of blood T cells in healthy people across ages. A second about 6 to 11 cycle PCR used barcoded and J-beta primers. TCRdb reanalysed the 5' RACE reads using MiXCR and keeps one entry per CDR3 protein. The sample has 780,000 or so distinct CDR3 sequences; around 50% are singletons. The sequenced sample was blood. These receptors originate from a man between 40 and 49 years old in good health.

The chain joins TRBV20-1 to TRBJ1-1, with D perhaps matching TRBD1 (5 bases). CDR1 is DFQATT, CDR2 SNEGSKA, per germline (reference sequence). This CDR3 is built from 15 residues. V gave up 2 bases and J gave up 5 bases, with 18 bases separating them. The CDR3 reads CSARPEDTRSTEAFF. CDR3 nucleotide sequence: TGCAGTGCTAGACCCGAGGACACTCGATCTACTGAAGCTTTCTTT.

The V and J genes are TRBV3-1 and TRBJ2-1; D remains unclear. The V end lost 1 base, the J end lost 12 bases, and 13 bases lay between the germline ends. This CDR3 has 13 residues. Per the germline V gene, CDR1 is LGHDT and CDR2 is YNNKEL (reference sequence). CDR3 residues: CASSQVLYDGQFF. For the CDR3, the DNA is TGTGCCAGCAGCCAAGTTTTATACGATGGGCAGTTCTTC.

Details on this clonotype: An end of the junction does not agree with germline; a read error may underlie this. V is TRBV4-2 and J is TRBJ2-1; no clear D. CDR1 is LGHNA and CDR2 is YNFKEQ in the germline V gene. CDR3 size: 14 residues. Here the CDR3 DNA reads TGTGCCGGCAGCCAAGATAGGCTCGACAATGAGCAGTTCTTC. Translation gives CAGSQDRLDNEQFF.

This clonotype came up a few times. The chain couples TRBV15 to TRBJ2-3; D uncertain. Trimming pared 3 bases from V and 3 bases from J, leaving 16 bases between. CDR3 length equals 16 residues. The germline V gene encodes CDR1 LNHNV and CDR2 YYDKDF (reference sequence). This CDR3 reads CATSRSRRLGTDTQYF. The DNA for the CDR3 is TGTGCCACCAGCAGGTCGAGGCGATTGGGGACAGATACGCAGTATTTT.

A note on this clonotype: The junction departs from the called germline gene at one end, perhaps through a read error. The J gene is TRBJ1-2, the V gene TRBV5-4, with a weak D call TRBD1 (6 bases). CDR3 length: 14 residues. The germline gives CDR1 SGHNT, CDR2 YYREEE (reference sequence). CDR3 DNA sequence: TGTGCCAGCAGGTTCAGGGGCAACAACTGTGGCTACACCTTC. This translates into CASRFRGNNCGYTF. Variable domain in full (rest from reference TRBV5-4 and TRBJ1-2): ETGVTQSPTHLIKTRGQQVTLRCSSQSGHNTVSWYQQALGQGPQFIFQYYREEENGRGNFPPRFSGLQFPNYSSELNVNALELDDSALYLCASRFRGNNCGYTFGSGTRLTVV.

The chain is built from TRBV20-1 and TRBJ1-2, with D possibly being TRBD1 (5 bases). The V and J ends lost 5 bases and 5 bases respectively, with 9 bases between them. Germline V gives CDR1 DFQATT, CDR2 SNEGSKA (reference sequence). The CDR3 loop spans 11 amino acids. The CDR3 DNA follows: TGCAGTGCTCTTCGACAGTATGGCTACACCTTC. Translating it yields CSALRQYGYTF.

This clonotype was observed a few times. The chain couples TRBV7-2 to TRBJ2-3; the D gene is possibly TRBD2 (6 bases). The CDR3 runs to 13 residues. The germline V gene has CDR1 SGHTA and CDR2 FQGNSA. Trimming stripped 5 bases from V and 5 bases from J, with 11 bases between. DNA of the CDR3: TGTGCCAGCAGCCAGGGACTGATAGATACGCAGTATTTT. Encoded protein: CASSQGLIDTQYF.

The chain recombines TRBV15 with TRBJ2-5, with TRBD1 identical over 7 bases. The CDR3 covers 13 residues. Germline CDR1 LNHNV, CDR2 YYDKDF (reference sequence). V lost 1 base, J lost 5 bases, and 1 base stayed unmatched. The CDR3: CATSRGQGETQYF. Written as DNA, the CDR3 is TGTGCCACCAGCAGAGGACAGGGCGAGACCCAGTACTTC.

The genes are TRBV7-2 and TRBJ2-3; no reliable D call. Trimming took 2 bases from V and 7 from J, leaving 16 bases between them. This CDR3 comprises 15 residues. Per germline, CDR1 SGHTA and CDR2 FQGNSA. The CDR3 DNA sequence: TGTGCCAGCAGCTTATCGACGGGCCAGTTTAATACGCAGTATTTT. Its protein product is CASSLSTGQFNTQYF.

The rearrangement links TRBV27 to TRBJ2-7; D is uncertain. Germline values: CDR1 MNHEY, CDR2 SMNVEV (reference sequence). The CDR3 loop spans 11 amino acids. The V and J ends lost 1 base and 5 bases respectively, with 3 bases between them. CDR3 amino acids: CASSLFNEQYF. In DNA form, the CDR3 reads TGTGCCAGCAGTTTATTTAACGAGCAGTACTTC.

The chain joins TRBV3-1 to TRBJ2-4; D not certain. The better agreement between TRBJ2-7 and the DNA end casts doubt on the J call. The CDR3 is made up of 15 amino acids. From germline, CDR1 is LGHDT and CDR2 YNNKEL (reference sequence). Here the CDR3 DNA reads TGTGCCAGCAGCCAAGATGGGCAAGCATACTACGAGCAGTACTTC. Protein: CASSQDGQAYYEQYF.

The V and J genes are TRBV7-2 and TRBJ2-7; 11 nucleotides match TRBD1. Germline assignment: CDR1 SGHTA and CDR2 FQGNSA. J gave up 4 bases and V 2 bases, and 4 bases lay outside the gene matches. The CDR3 has 15 amino acids. The CDR3 spells CASSLRTGGEYEQYF. The CDR3 nucleotides read TGTGCCAGCAGCTTACGGACAGGGGGCGAGTACGAGCAGTACTTC.

The gene calls are TRBV14 and TRBJ1-2; D unresolved. From germline, CDR1 is SGHDN and CDR2 FVKESK. The CDR3 sequence is 14 residues long. Trimming cost V 6 bases and J 7 bases, with 18 bases left between them. In DNA form, the CDR3 reads TGTGCCAGCAGTCAATACACCCCGCGCTCTGGCTACACCTTC. Residues: CASSQYTPRSGYTF.

V usage is TRBV15 and J usage is TRBJ2-3; TRBD2 matches 11 bases. This CDR3 contains 16 residues. With 5 bases clipped from V and 4 bases from J, the junction kept 8 bases outside the gene matches. Germline assignment: CDR1 LNHNV and CDR2 YYDKDF (reference sequence). The CDR3 is CATSPGLADLADTQYF. CDR3 nucleotide sequence: TGTGCCACCAGCCCGGGACTAGCGGACTTGGCAGATACGCAGTATTTT.

The chain couples TRBV29-1 to TRBJ1-1; 10 nucleotides align to TRBD1. Unmatched junction bases numbered 4, after V lost 5 bases and J lost 4 bases. CDR1 is SQVTM and CDR2 is ANQGSEA in the germline V gene. This CDR3 spans 13 amino acids. CDR3 residues: CSVIRDRGTEAFF. Written as DNA, the CDR3 is TGCAGCGTTATCCGGGACAGGGGCACTGAAGCTTTCTTT.

The sample holds a few counts of this clonotype. The V call is TRBV5-6, the J call TRBJ2-7; 8 nucleotides agree with TRBD1. The CDR3 extends over 17 amino acids. Germline values: CDR1 SGHDT, CDR2 YYEEEE. V trimming: 4 bases; J trimming: 3 bases; junction bases outside the gene matches: 15. CDR3 residues: CASSIRVRTGSGYEQYF. DNA for the CDR3: TGTGCCAGCAGCATACGTGTAAGGACAGGGTCGGGCTACGAGCAGTACTTC.